The clone carrying this T cell receptor (beta chain) appeared many times. Its specificity is not known. These data belong to a study of CD8 T cells in ankylosing spondylitis. Each CDR3 protein gets one entry after TCRdb re-called the 5' RACE reads with MiXCR. The sample consists of some 290,000 distinct CDR3 sequences, 15% to 25% of them appearing once. CDR1 and CDR2 from the germline V gene are SGDLS and YYNGEE. The CDR3 length is 15 residues. V dropped 0 bases and J dropped 3; count of bases not matched to a gene: 4. Whole-study findings and limits: For ankylosing spondylitis blood, a TCR beta motif of seven to nine highly homologous variants appeared characteristic. The authors found the disease-linked clones to be CD8+ and relatively rare in peripheral blood.

The clonotype was recovered from a male donor with ankylosing spondylitis or in good health (not recorded which). Sequencing was performed on blood, either unsorted or a sorted T cell fraction (not recorded which). The genes are TRBV9 and TRBJ2-5; 8 bases map to TRBD1. CDR3 DNA sequence: TGTGCCAGCAGCGTAGGTTCAGGGGGCGAAGAGACCCAGTACTTC. Translated: CASSVGSGGEETQYF.